This T cell receptor (beta chain) was recovered during a study of CD8 T cells in Susac syndrome. The control participants were healthy donors, and these controls were matched with respect to both age and sex. In contrast to the negatively isolated CD8+ and CD4+ T cells, TEMRA cells were FACS-enriched. Random hexamers primed reverse transcription of about 0.45 to 1 ug RNA. TCR beta CDR3 was amplified by immunoSEQ covering 54 Vbeta and 13 Jbeta. TCRdb passed the immunoSEQ multiplex PCR reads through MiXCR, listing each CDR3 protein once. The table shows about 70,000 distinct CDR3 sequences, with approximately 95% occurring only once. The sequenced sample was CD8+ T cells from PBMCs. The TCR originated in a human donor in good health.

CDR3 region: CASSLARTGAEAFF. The CDR3 DNA is TGTGCCAGCAGTTTAGCAAGGACAGGGGCTGAAGCTTTCTTT. This chain connects TRBV27 to TRBJ1-1; 9 bases fit TRBD1. This CDR3 spans 14 amino acids. J was trimmed by 6 bases and V by 2 bases; bases with no gene match: 4. Per germline, CDR1 MNHEY and CDR2 SMNVEV (reference sequence).